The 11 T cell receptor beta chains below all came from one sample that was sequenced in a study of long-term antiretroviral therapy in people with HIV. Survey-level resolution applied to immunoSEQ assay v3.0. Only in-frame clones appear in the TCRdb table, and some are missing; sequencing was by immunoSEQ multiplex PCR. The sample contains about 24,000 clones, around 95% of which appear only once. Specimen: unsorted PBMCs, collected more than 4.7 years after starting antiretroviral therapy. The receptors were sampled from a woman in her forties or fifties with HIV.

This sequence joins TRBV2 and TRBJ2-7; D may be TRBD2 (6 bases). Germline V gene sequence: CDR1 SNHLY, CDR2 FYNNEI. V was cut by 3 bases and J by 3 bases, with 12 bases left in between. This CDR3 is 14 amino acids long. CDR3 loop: CASSDHGGFYEQYF. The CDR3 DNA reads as TGTGCCAGCAGTGATCATGGGGGGTTCTACGAGCAGTACTTC.

The CDR3 coding sequence is TGTGCCAGCAGCTTAGGTGGGTCCGAGCAGTTCTTC. This gives the protein CASSLGGSEQFF. The V gene is TRBV7-9, the J gene TRBJ2-1; no clear D gene. V was cut by 1 base and J by 10 bases, with 8 bases left in between. Germline loops: CDR1 SEHNR, CDR2 FQNEAQ (reference sequence). The CDR3 covers 12 residues.

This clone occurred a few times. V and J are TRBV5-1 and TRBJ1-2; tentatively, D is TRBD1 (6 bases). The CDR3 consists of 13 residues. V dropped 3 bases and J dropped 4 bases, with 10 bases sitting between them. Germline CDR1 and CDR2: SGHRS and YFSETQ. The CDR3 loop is CASSWDKSYGYTF. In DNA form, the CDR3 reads TGCGCCAGCAGCTGGGACAAATCCTATGGCTACACCTTC.

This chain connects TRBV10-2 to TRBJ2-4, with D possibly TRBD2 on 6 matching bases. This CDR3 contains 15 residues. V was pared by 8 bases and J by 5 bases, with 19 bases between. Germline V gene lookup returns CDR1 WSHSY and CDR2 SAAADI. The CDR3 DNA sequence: TGCGCCAGCTACGATGTATCGGCTAGCGAAAACATTCAGTACTTC. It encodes CASYDVSASENIQYF.

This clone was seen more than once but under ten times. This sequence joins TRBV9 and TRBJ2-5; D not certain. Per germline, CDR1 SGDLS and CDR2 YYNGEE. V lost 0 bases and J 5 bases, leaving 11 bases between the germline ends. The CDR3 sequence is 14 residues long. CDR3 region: CASSVEGGEETQYF. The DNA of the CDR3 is TGTGCCAGCAGCGTAGAAGGCGGAGAGGAGACCCAGTACTTC.

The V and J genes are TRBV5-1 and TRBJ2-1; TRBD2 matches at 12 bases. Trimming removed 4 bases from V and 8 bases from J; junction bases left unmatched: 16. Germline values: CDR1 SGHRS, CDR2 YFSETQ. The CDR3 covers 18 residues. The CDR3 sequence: CASSPGTSGLAGRYEQFF. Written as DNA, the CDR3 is TGCGCCAGCAGCCCCGGGACAAGTGGACTAGCGGGAAGATATGAGCAGTTCTTC.

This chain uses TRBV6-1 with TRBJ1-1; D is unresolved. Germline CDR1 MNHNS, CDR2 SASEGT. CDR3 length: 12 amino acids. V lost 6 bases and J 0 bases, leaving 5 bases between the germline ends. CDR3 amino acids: CASRVVNTEAFF. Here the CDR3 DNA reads TGTGCCAGCAGGGTGGTGAACACTGAAGCTTTCTTT.

The CDR3 nucleotides are TGTGCCAGCTCACCACGGGATGGGGGGACTGAAGCTTTCTTT. Protein sequence: CASSPRDGGTEAFF. The genes are TRBV18 and TRBJ1-1; maybe TRBD1 (5 bases). Germline-derived CDR1 and CDR2 are KGHSH and LQKENI. The CDR3 extends over 14 amino acids. The germline V and J ends were trimmed by 1 base and 5 bases, with 11 bases remaining between them.

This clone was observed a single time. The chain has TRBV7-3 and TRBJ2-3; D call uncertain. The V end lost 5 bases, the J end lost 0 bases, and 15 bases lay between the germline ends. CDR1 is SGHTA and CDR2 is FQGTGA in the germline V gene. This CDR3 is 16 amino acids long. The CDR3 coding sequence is TGTGCCAGCAGCCAAAGTTCCGGAACTAGCACAGATACGCAGTATTTT. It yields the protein CASSQSSGTSTDTQYF. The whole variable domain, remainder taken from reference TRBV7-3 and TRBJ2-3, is GAGVSQTPSNKVTEKGKYVELRCDPISGHTALYWYRQSLGQGPEFLIYFQGTGAADDSGLPNDRFFAVRPEGSVSTLKIQRTERGDSAVYLCASSQSSGTSTDTQYFGPGTRLTVL.

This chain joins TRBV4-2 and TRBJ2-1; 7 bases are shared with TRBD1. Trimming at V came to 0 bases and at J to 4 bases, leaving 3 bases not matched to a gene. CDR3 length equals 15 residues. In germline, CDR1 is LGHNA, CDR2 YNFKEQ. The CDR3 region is CASSQEGQQYNEQFF. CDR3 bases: TGTGCCAGCAGCCAAGAGGGACAGCAATACAATGAGCAGTTCTTC.

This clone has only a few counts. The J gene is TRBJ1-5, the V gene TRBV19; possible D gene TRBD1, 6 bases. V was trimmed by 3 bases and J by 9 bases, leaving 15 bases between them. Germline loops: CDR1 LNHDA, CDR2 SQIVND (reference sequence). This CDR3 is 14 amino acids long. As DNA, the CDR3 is TGTGCCAGTAGTATGGGGGGGGCAGGCACGCCCCAGCATTTT. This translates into CASSMGGAGTPQHF.